The 15 T cell receptor beta chains below were found in one sample sequenced in a study of response to subunit inactivated influenza vaccine. TCRdb reprocessed the RT-PCR reads with MiXCR, giving one entry per CDR3 protein. The table shows about 700,000 distinct CDR3 sequences, with around 13% occurring only once. The source was PBMCs from blood, collected 14 to 15 days before vaccination. These receptors all stem from a man aged 45-65 years who received an inactivated influenza vaccine.

A few counts support this clonotype. The rearrangement joins TRBV6-1 to TRBJ2-1, with 7 bases that match TRBD2. The CDR3 runs to 14 residues. The V segment lost 6 bases and the J segment 9 bases; nucleotides outside the gene matches: 11. Germline CDR1 is MNHNS and CDR2 is SASEGT. For the CDR3, the DNA is TGTGCCAGCAGCCGGATGGGAGGGCCAAGTGAGCAGTTCTTC. This codes for CASSRMGGPSEQFF.

The V call is TRBV28, the J call TRBJ1-5; D gene uncertain. CDR3 length: 16 amino acids. The ends were cut back, 5 bases at V and 2 bases at J, with 16 bases in the middle. From germline, CDR1 is MDHEN and CDR2 SYDVKM. CDR3 in amino acids: CASSPLDLIGNQPQHF. CDR3 coding DNA: TGTGCCAGCAGTCCCCTGGATCTAATAGGCAATCAGCCCCAGCATTTT.

This clonotype occurred many times. The chain links TRBV4-2 to TRBJ1-5; TRBD1 is a possible D gene (5 bases). The CDR3 runs to 19 residues. V dropped 2 bases and J dropped 1 base, with 21 bases sitting between them. Germline V CDR1 and CDR2: LGHNA, YNFKEQ. As DNA, the CDR3 is TGTGCCAGCAGCCAACCCCTTAATCGGGACGGGCGGAGCAATCAGCCCCAGCATTTT. Translating gives CASSQPLNRDGRSNQPQHF.

This clonotype was detected ten times or more. V is TRBV7-2 and J is TRBJ1-5; D is unresolved. Germline V lookup: CDR1 SGHTA, CDR2 FQGNSA. V lost 4 bases and J 3 bases, leaving 7 bases between the germline ends. This CDR3 spans 13 amino acids. CDR3 bases: TGTGCCAGCAGCTACGCCGCCAATCAGCCCCAGCATTTT. This encodes CASSYAANQPQHF.

The chain employs TRBV5-1 and TRBJ1-1, with D unresolved. Trimming took 4 bases from V and 3 from J, leaving 4 bases between them. Per germline, CDR1 SGHRS and CDR2 YFSETQ. The CDR3 is 11 amino acids. CDR3 loop: CASSLHTEAFF. The CDR3 bases are TGCGCCAGCAGCCTACACACTGAAGCTTTCTTT.

The rearrangement links TRBV6-1 to TRBJ2-1, with 8 bases identical to TRBD2. The CDR3 has 15 amino acids. J lost 9 bases, V lost 6 bases, and 13 bases had no gene match. Looked up from germline, CDR1 is MNHNS and CDR2 is SASEGT. This chain's CDR3 is CASRPGLGGWSEQFF. The CDR3 DNA reads as TGTGCCAGCAGGCCGGGACTAGGAGGATGGAGTGAGCAGTTCTTC.

This clonotype was seen many times. The rearrangement joins TRBV12-3 or TRBV12-4 to TRBJ2-2; D remains unclear. V was shortened by 5 bases and J by 6 bases, with 7 bases between the two germline ends. The CDR3 runs to 12 residues. The CDR3 DNA reads as TGTGCCAGCAGTCTTGTACCCGGGGAGCTGTTTTTT. Translation gives CASSLVPGELFF.

This chain joins TRBV5-1 and TRBJ2-1, with 12 positions matching TRBD2. Looked up from germline, CDR1 is SGHRS and CDR2 is YFSETQ. V was pared by 4 bases and J by 6 bases, with 8 bases of the junction left unmatched. The CDR3 covers 16 residues. The CDR3 DNA sequence: TGCGCCAGCAGCCCACCGACTAGCGGGAGCCTCAATGAGCAGTTCTTC. This encodes CASSPPTSGSLNEQFF.

This clonotype was counted only a few times. This rearrangement joins TRBV28 to TRBJ2-5; D is possibly TRBD2 (5 bases). Trimming left V 1 base short and J 5 bases short, with 20 bases between. CDR1 and CDR2 (germline): MDHEN, SYDVKM. The length of the CDR3 is 17 residues. CDR3 amino acids: CASSLSRLLGSWETQYF. The CDR3 nucleotides read TGTGCCAGCAGTTTATCACGACTTCTTGGGAGCTGGGAGACCCAGTACTTC. Using reference TRBV28 and TRBJ2-5 for the parts outside the CDR3, the full variable domain is DVKVTQSSRYLVKRTGEKVFLECVQDMDHENMFWYRQDPGLGLRLIYFSYDVKMKEKGDIPEGYSVSREKKERFSLILESASTNQTSMYLCASSLSRLLGSWETQYFGPGTRLLVL.

In this sample, this clonotype turned up a few times. The chain couples TRBV20-1 to TRBJ1-1, with D possibly TRBD1 on 5 matching bases. In germline, CDR1 is DFQATT, CDR2 SNEGSKA (reference sequence). V dropped 5 bases and J dropped 2 bases, with 12 bases sitting between them. The CDR3 totals 13 residues. The CDR3 reads CSARGTSNTEAFF. The CDR3 bases are TGCAGTGCTCGGGGGACTTCCAACACTGAAGCTTTCTTT.

This clonotype has a handful of counts. The chain combines TRBV5-1 with TRBJ2-3; either TRBD1 or TRBD2 may fit D (5 bases each). The V gene lost 0 bases and the J gene lost 4 bases, with 9 bases spanning the gap. Germline CDR1 SGHRS, CDR2 YFSETQ. CDR3 length equals 14 residues. The CDR3 DNA reads TGCGCCAGCAGCTTGGGAGGGGTTCCAGATACGCAGTATTTT. Translation gives CASSLGGVPDTQYF.

At least ten counts were recorded for this clonotype. V gene TRBV10-3 combines with J gene TRBJ2-3; D uncertain. V was pared by 7 bases and J by 0 bases, with 8 bases between. The CDR3 covers 13 residues. Per the germline V gene, CDR1 is ENHRY and CDR2 is SYGVKD. In nucleotides, the CDR3 is TGTGCCATCAAACTGGCTAGCACAGATACGCAGTATTTT. It yields the protein CAIKLASTDTQYF.

In this sample, this clonotype turned up many times. Sequence at one end of the junction differs from germline and may be a read error. This chain connects TRBV5-1 to TRBJ2-5; TRBD2 is a possible D gene (7 bases). The CDR3 extends over 13 amino acids. Germline values: CDR1 SGHRS, CDR2 YFSETQ. The CDR3 spells CASSFTGRETQYF. CDR3 in DNA: TGCGCCAGCAGCTTTACAGGGAGGGAGACCCAGTATTTC.

The V call is TRBV20-1, the J call TRBJ2-7, with D tentatively TRBD1 or TRBD2 (6 bases each). Germline loops: CDR1 DFQATT, CDR2 SNEGSKA (reference sequence). The CDR3 loop spans 15 amino acids. Trimming pared 0 bases from V and 3 bases from J, leaving 15 bases between. This CDR3 is CSARDSRDNRYEQYF. In nucleotides, the CDR3 is TGCAGTGCTAGAGATTCGCGGGACAACCGCTACGAGCAGTACTTC.

The table lists this clonotype with a few counts. The chain uses TRBV12-5 and TRBJ2-2; D unclear. The CDR3 contains 13 residues. Germline V gene lookup returns CDR1 LGHNT and CDR2 FRNRAP. V was clipped by 1 base and J by 2 bases, with 2 bases between them. CDR3 loop: CASGLDNTGELFF. The CDR3 DNA follows: TGTGCTAGTGGTTTGGACAACACCGGGGAGCTGTTTTTT.